These 18 T cell receptor beta chains came from one sample sequenced in a study of T cell changes during pregnancy in multiple sclerosis. Only in-frame clones appear in the TCRdb table, and some are missing; sequencing was by immunoSEQ multiplex PCR. This table has 45,000 to 70,000 clones, about 90% appearing once. Here the sequenced sample was CD4+ T cells from peripheral blood mononuclear cells, taken in the second trimester of pregnancy. These receptors originate from a female donor with multiple sclerosis, enrolled in a pregnancy study.

This rearrangement joins TRBV7-3 to TRBJ2-1; 12 bases align to TRBD2. CDR1 and CDR2 from the germline V gene are SGHTA and FQGTGA. The CDR3 covers 15 residues. V lost 6 bases to trimming and J lost 6 bases; unmatched junction nucleotides: 6. The CDR3 DNA reads as TGTGCCAGCAGGTCTGCTAGCGGGAGGGTCAATGAGCAGTTCTTC. Its translation: CASRSASGRVNEQFF.

The chain joins TRBV6-1 to TRBJ1-1; 7 bases fit TRBD1. Germline CDR1 reads MNHNS; CDR2 reads SASEGT. The CDR3 covers 15 residues. V dropped 6 bases and J dropped 2; count of bases not matched to a gene: 9. The CDR3 DNA follows: TGTGCCAGCAGAAGACAGGGACACAGTAACACTGAAGCTTTCTTT. It translates to CASRRQGHSNTEAFF.

The gene calls are TRBV5-4 and TRBJ1-4; 10 nucleotides align to TRBD1. The J segment lost 4 bases and the V segment lost 4 bases, leaving 7 bases of the junction unmatched. Germline values: CDR1 SGHNT, CDR2 YYREEE (reference sequence). The CDR3 is made up of 16 amino acids. This chain's CDR3 is CASSRGQGPDNEKLFF. The CDR3 DNA reads TGTGCCAGCAGCAGGGGACAGGGGCCCGATAATGAAAAACTGTTTTTT.

The rearrangement links TRBV9 to TRBJ2-5, with a tentative D call TRBD2 (5 bases). CDR3 length equals 14 residues. Germline V gene lookup returns CDR1 SGDLS and CDR2 YYNGEE. Trimming cost V 3 bases and J 2 bases, with 11 bases left between them. CDR3 sequence reads: CASSGSGMQETQYF. The CDR3 nucleotides are TGTGCCAGCAGCGGATCCGGGATGCAAGAGACCCAGTACTTC.

V usage is TRBV28 and J usage is TRBJ1-2; D is undetermined. This CDR3 is built from 13 residues. The germline V and J ends were trimmed by 4 bases and 5 bases, with 11 bases remaining between them. In germline, CDR1 is MDHEN, CDR2 SYDVKM. The CDR3, as DNA: TGTGCCAGCAGTTCCGCACGAGGGTATGGCTACACCTTC. Its protein product is CASSSARGYGYTF.

This chain links TRBV19 with TRBJ1-3, with 10 positions matching TRBD1. The germline V gene has CDR1 LNHDA and CDR2 SQIVND (reference sequence). The CDR3 contains 18 residues. J was trimmed by 0 bases and V by 6 bases; bases with no gene match: 11. The CDR3 DNA reads TGTGCCAGTAGGAGCCACTCCCGGGACAGGGGCTCTGGAAACACCATATATTTT. This sequence encodes CASRSHSRDRGSGNTIYF.

This chain joins TRBV5-1 and TRBJ2-2, with D maybe TRBD2 (6 bases). Germline CDR1 and CDR2: SGHRS and YFSETQ. The CDR3 is 14 amino acids. The V end was cut by 6 bases, the J end by 6 bases, with 15 bases between. This chain's CDR3 is CASNNGGTAGELFF. For the CDR3, the DNA is TGCGCCAGCAATAATGGCGGGACGGCCGGGGAGCTGTTTTTT.

Only one count was recorded for this clone. The genes are TRBV7-9 and TRBJ1-1; D not certain. Per germline, CDR1 SEHNR and CDR2 FQNEAQ (reference sequence). Between the trimmed V and J ends, which lost 1 base and 7 bases, there was a span of 13 bases. This CDR3 is built from 14 residues. The CDR3 nucleotides read TGTGCCAGCAGCTTAGTTGGAGGGTATCTTGAAGCTTTCTTT. Translated, it gives CASSLVGGYLEAFF.

This chain connects TRBV27 to TRBJ1-1; 7 bases agree with TRBD1. The germline CDR1 and CDR2 sequences are MNHEY and SMNVEV (reference sequence). This CDR3 region has 13 residues. J gave up 8 bases and V 5 bases, and 8 bases lay outside the gene matches. The CDR3 loop is CASSPRQGGEAFF. CDR3 nucleotides: TGTGCCAGCAGTCCGCGACAGGGAGGAGAAGCTTTCTTT.

The gene calls are TRBV2 and TRBJ2-7; 10 bases are a match to TRBD1. V gave up 4 bases and J gave up 4 bases; unmatched junction bases: 4. CDR3 length equals 14 residues. From germline, CDR1 is SNHLY and CDR2 FYNNEI. The CDR3 sequence is CASSGGQGSYEQYF. Written as DNA, the CDR3 is TGTGCCAGCAGTGGGGGACAGGGGTCGTACGAGCAGTACTTC.

This chain uses TRBV2 with TRBJ1-4; 7 bases map to TRBD1. Germline CDR1 and CDR2: SNHLY and FYNNEI. With 4 bases clipped from V and 8 bases from J, the junction kept 13 bases outside the gene matches. This CDR3 region has 16 residues. The CDR3 loop is CASSARLLQGKEKLFF. DNA of the CDR3: TGTGCCAGCAGTGCCCGTCTTCTACAGGGGAAGGAAAAACTGTTTTTT.

As for this clone: A read error may produce the germline difference seen at one junction end. This sequence joins TRBV5-4 and TRBJ1-1; D remains unclear. In germline, CDR1 is SGHNT, CDR2 YYREEE (reference sequence). The CDR3 has 14 residues. The CDR3: CASSLDPRARESAF. The CDR3 bases are TGTGCCAGCAGCTTGGACCCGCGGGCACGGGAAAGTGCGTTT.

The V and J genes are TRBV5-4 and TRBJ1-3; D is perhaps TRBD1 (6 bases). This CDR3 contains 16 residues. V lost 0 bases and J lost 4, with 14 bases in between. Germline CDR1 and CDR2: SGHNT and YYREEE (reference sequence). CDR3 loop: CASSLETGPRGNTIYF. The DNA of the CDR3 is TGTGCCAGCAGCTTGGAGACAGGTCCGCGCGGAAACACCATATATTTT.

The genes are TRBV5-4 and TRBJ2-2, with 7 bases lining up with TRBD1. From germline, CDR1 is SGHNT and CDR2 YYREEE (reference sequence). Trimming removed 4 bases from V and 6 bases from J; junction bases left unmatched: 9. This CDR3 spans 15 amino acids. CDR3 DNA sequence: TGTGCCAGCAGCCCTGGGCACAGGGGATCCGGGGAGCTGTTTTTT. As protein: CASSPGHRGSGELFF.

This rearrangement joins TRBV5-1 to TRBJ2-3; no firm D call. The germline V and J ends were trimmed by 4 bases and 4 bases, with 13 bases remaining between them. The V gene's germline CDR1 is SGHRS and CDR2 YFSETQ. The CDR3 contains 14 residues. CDR3 DNA sequence: TGCGCCAGCAGCGGCGGTGTGCCCCCAGATACGCAGTATTTT. Protein sequence: CASSGGVPPDTQYF.

The chain has TRBV15 and TRBJ2-3, with 10 bases identical to TRBD2. Trimming took 0 bases from V and 2 from J; bases not matched to a gene: 14. The CDR3 has 20 residues. Germline values: CDR1 LNHNV, CDR2 YYDKDF (reference sequence). This CDR3 is CATSRENGRGSGGNTDTQYF. The CDR3 nucleotides are TGTGCCACCAGCAGAGAAAACGGGAGGGGTAGCGGGGGGAACACAGATACGCAGTATTTT.

The V gene is TRBV11-2, the J gene TRBJ1-1, with D possibly being TRBD1 (6 bases). From germline, CDR1 is SGHAT and CDR2 FQNNGV. The V end was cut by 0 bases, the J end by 1 base, with 9 bases between. The length of the CDR3 is 15 residues. The CDR3 DNA is TGTGCCAGCAGCTTAGACGACAGGAGGAACACTGAAGCTTTCTTT. Translated: CASSLDDRRNTEAFF. Variable domain in full (rest from reference TRBV11-2 and TRBJ1-1): EAGVAQSPRYKIIEKRQSVAFWCNPISGHATLYWYQQILGQGPKLLIQFQNNGVVDDSQLPKDRFSAERLKGVDSTLKIQPAKLEDSAVYLCASSLDDRRNTEAFFGQGTRLTVV.

The chain recombines TRBV5-6 with TRBJ2-5, with TRBD2 matching over 8 bases. The V and J ends lost 4 bases and 2 bases, in that order; junction bases with no gene match: 4. Germline V gives CDR1 SGHDT, CDR2 YYEEEE. The CDR3 runs 14 residues. The CDR3 loop is CASSRSGSQETQYF. The CDR3 DNA is TGTGCCAGCAGCCGGAGCGGGAGTCAAGAGACCCAGTACTTC.